This T cell receptor (beta chain) was retrieved from a study of blood T cells in healthy people across ages. Germline V gives CDR1 GTSNPN, CDR2 SVGIG (reference sequence). The CDR3 has 11 amino acids. A second PCR, run for roughly 7 to 11 cycles, used a sample-barcoded 5' primer plus a J-beta primer mix. Each cDNA molecule received a tag from a template-switch adaptor that had 12 random nucleotides. MiXCR was run by TCRdb on the 5' RACE reads, yielding one entry per CDR3 protein. The repertoire consists of about 1.5 million distinct CDR3 sequences, with under 55% occurring once and the leading ten covering about 4%.

Sequenced material: blood. The receptor's source is a woman in her late teens or twenties in good health. The gene calls are TRBV30 and TRBJ2-7; D unclear. DNA of the CDR3: TGTGCTGTTAGCCGGGCCTACGAGCAGTACTTC. This translates into CAVSRAYEQYF.